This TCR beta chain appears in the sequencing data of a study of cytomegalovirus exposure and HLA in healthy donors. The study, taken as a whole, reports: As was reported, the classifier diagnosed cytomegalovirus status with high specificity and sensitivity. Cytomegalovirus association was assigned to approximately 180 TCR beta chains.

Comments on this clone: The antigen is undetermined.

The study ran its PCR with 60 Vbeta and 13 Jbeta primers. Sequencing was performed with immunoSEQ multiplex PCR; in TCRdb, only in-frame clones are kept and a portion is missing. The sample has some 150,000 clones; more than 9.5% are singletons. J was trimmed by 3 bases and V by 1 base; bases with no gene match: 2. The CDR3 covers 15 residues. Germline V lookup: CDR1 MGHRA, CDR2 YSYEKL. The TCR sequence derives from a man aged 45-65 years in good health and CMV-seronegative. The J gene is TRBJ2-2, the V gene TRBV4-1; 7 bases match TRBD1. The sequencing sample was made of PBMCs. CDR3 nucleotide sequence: TGCGCCAGCAGCCAAGGCAGGGGGTACACCGGGGAGCTGTTTTTT. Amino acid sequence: CASSQGRGYTGELFF.